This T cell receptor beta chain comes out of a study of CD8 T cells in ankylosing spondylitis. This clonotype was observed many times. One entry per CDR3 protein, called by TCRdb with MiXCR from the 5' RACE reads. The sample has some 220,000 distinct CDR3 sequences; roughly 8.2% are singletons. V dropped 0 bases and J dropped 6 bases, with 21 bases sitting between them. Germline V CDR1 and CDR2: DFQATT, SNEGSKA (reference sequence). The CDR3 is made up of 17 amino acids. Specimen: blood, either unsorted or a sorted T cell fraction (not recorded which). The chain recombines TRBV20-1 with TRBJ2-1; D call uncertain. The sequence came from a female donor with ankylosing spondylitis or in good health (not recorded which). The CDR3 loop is CSAREVGGYRTANEQFF. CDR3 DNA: TGCAGTGCTAGAGAAGTAGGCGGCTACCGGACCGCCAATGAGCAGTTCTTC.